The rows below give T cell receptor beta chains drawn from one sample of a study of OX40 agonist ivuxolimab in advanced cancers. The method was immunoSEQ multiplex PCR; TCRdb's version includes in-frame clones alone and lacks a portion of them. The sample holds about 17,000 clones, around 80% seen once. The specimen comprised CD4+ or CD8+ T cells sorted from blood, sampled in a trial of the OX40 agonist ivuxolimab. These receptors all stem from an adult with an advanced solid tumor such as melanoma, head and neck, liver or kidney cancer. Each CDR3 is given with its conserved first and last residue. D genes are given only for firm matches. Part of the rows lack a size; the others show once, few, many or a class for expanded clones.

cdr3_length,v_call,d_call,clone_size,j_call,cdr3_nt,cdr3_aa
16,TRBV19,-,-,TRBJ2-7,TGTGCCAGTACTGCCGACGGGGCCAGTACTTACTACGAGCAGTACTTC,CASTADGASTYYEQYF
15,TRBV30,TRBD2,once,TRBJ2-7,TGTGCCTGGAGTGCCCTAGCGGGAGGTAGATACGAGCAGTACTTC,CAWSALAGGRYEQYF
14,TRBV6-6,-,-,TRBJ1-2,TGTGCCTCCCTACGGAGCGGCGGTAACTATGGCTACACCTTC,CASLRSGGNYGYTF
19,TRBV18,-,-,TRBJ1-1,TGTGCCAGCTCACCTATATATCACGGGGGCGAAAATATGAACACTGAAGCTTTCTTT,CASSPIYHGGENMNTEAFF
14,TRBV5-4,TRBD1,-,TRBJ2-1,TGTGCCAGCAGCGCCGGGACAGGGTGGGATGAGCAGTTCTTC,CASSAGTGWDEQFF
15,TRBV29-1,TRBD1,-,TRBJ2-7,TGCAGCGCACGATGGGGACAGGGCTCTCTCTACGAGCAGTACTTC,CSARWGQGSLYEQYF
17,TRBV19,-,-,TRBJ1-1,TGTGCCAGTAGTATAGACCTATTGGCAGGGTCCAACACTGAAGCTTTCTTT,CASSIDLLAGSNTEAFF
12,TRBV10-1,-,few,TRBJ2-7,TGCGCCAGAGACACGTTCTCCTACGAGCAGTACTTC,CARDTFSYEQYF
13,TRBV30,TRBD1,once,TRBJ1-1,TGTGCCTGGACCGGGACAGGGGGCTCTGAAGCTTTCTTT,CAWTGTGGSEAFF
17,TRBV5-1,TRBD2,-,TRBJ2-1,TGCGCCAGCAGTGAGGAGTTGCGGGAGGGCCGCTACAATGAGCAGTTCTTC,CASSEELREGRYNEQFF
16,TRBV6-5,-,-,TRBJ1-2,TGTGCCAGCAGTTACTCCCTGGGAGGCCCCAACTATGGCTACACCTTC,CASSYSLGGPNYGYTF
15,TRBV7-8,TRBD1,-,TRBJ1-3,TGTGCCAGCAGCCGAAGGACAGGGACTGGAAACACCATATATTTT,CASSRRTGTGNTIYF
16,TRBV6-1,-,once,TRBJ1-2,TGTGCCAGCAGTGAAAACAGCCATGCCTCTAACTATGGCTACACCTTC,CASSENSHASNYGYTF
13,TRBV30,-,-,TRBJ1-2,TGTGCCTGGGAGGGGAGGGATGGATATGGCTACACCTTC,CAWEGRDGYGYTF
16,TRBV7-8,-,-,TRBJ1-1,TGTGCCAGCAGCTTCGCGACAGGTTGGGAAAACACTGAAGCTTTCTTT,CASSFATGWENTEAFF
17,TRBV7-9,-,-,TRBJ2-7,TGCGCCAGCAGCCAACGGACGACAGACTATCTCTCCTACGAGCAGTACTTC,CASSQRTTDYLSYEQYF
11,TRBV29-1,-,few,TRBJ1-1,TGCAGCCTATGGATAGGGGTTGAAGCTTTCTTT,CSLWIGVEAFF
14,TRBV27,-,few,TRBJ2-7,TGTGCCAGCAGTTTATCTCGGGGTCCCTACGAGCAGTACTTC,CASSLSRGPYEQYF
13,TRBV11-1,-,-,TRBJ2-1,TGTGCCAGCAGCTTTTCCAGGGTGAATGAGCAGTTCTTC,CASSFSRVNEQFF
15,TRBV9,TRBD2,once,TRBJ2-2,TGTGCCAGCAGAGGGACTAGCGGGAGGACCGGGGAGCTGTTTTTT,CASRGTSGRTGELFF
16,TRBV9,-,-,TRBJ1-2,TGTGCCAGCAGCGCACCCCGGGACGGCCCCGACTATGGCTACACCTTC,CASSAPRDGPDYGYTF
14,TRBV5-6,-,-,TRBJ1-2,TGTGCCAGCAGCTCCCGGGCTACAGAGGCTGGCTACACCTTC,CASSSRATEAGYTF
16,TRBV5-4,TRBD1,-,TRBJ2-3,TGTGCCAGCAGCGGGGACAGTGTCTCTAGCACAGATACGCAGTATTTT,CASSGDSVSSTDTQYF
15,TRBV7-2,TRBD2,-,TRBJ2-3,TGTGCCAGCAGCTCACTAGCGGGTGCCCCGGATACGCAGTATTTT,CASSSLAGAPDTQYF
15,TRBV9,-,-,TRBJ2-1,TGTGCCAGCAGCGGGGGTCCGGGCTCCTACAATGAGCAGTTCTTC,CASSGGPGSYNEQFF
16,TRBV4-1,TRBD1,-,TRBJ2-7,TGCGCCAGCAGCCAAGAGAGGGGGACAGGGAAAAACGAGCAGTACTTC,CASSQERGTGKNEQYF
14,TRBV9,-,-,TRBJ1-5,TGTGCCAGCAGCTACAGAGATAGCAATCAGCCCCAGCATTTT,CASSYRDSNQPQHF
13,TRBV7-9,-,few,TRBJ2-1,TGTGCCAGCAGCATGCCAGCTATCAATGAGCAGTTCTTC,CASSMPAINEQFF
17,TRBV10-2,TRBD1,-,TRBJ1-2,TGCGCCAGCTCTCACATACCCGGACAGGGGAGATGGTATGGCTACACCTTC,CASSHIPGQGRWYGYTF
16,TRBV11-2,TRBD2,-,TRBJ2-3,TGTGCCAGCAGCTTTGGGACTAGCGGGCGTACAGATACGCAGTATTTT,CASSFGTSGRTDTQYF
16,TRBV27,-,-,TRBJ2-2,TGTGCCAGCAGTACTCGGGACCGAGTTGTCACCGGGGAGCTGTTTTTT,CASSTRDRVVTGELFF
14,TRBV9,-,once,TRBJ2-7,TGTGCCAGCAGCGTAGAGAGGACAGACTACGAGCAGTACTTC,CASSVERTDYEQYF
16,TRBV4-2,TRBD1,-,TRBJ2-4,TGTGCCAGCAGCCAAGATCTTGGGACAGGGGGTTCCCTTCAGTACTTC,CASSQDLGTGGSLQYF
14,TRBV13,TRBD1,-,TRBJ1-2,TGTGCCAGCAGCTTACGGGGACAGGGCTATGGCTACACCTTC,CASSLRGQGYGYTF
14,TRBV2,-,few,TRBJ2-7,TGTGCCAGCAGTCGGACTGACAGGCCCTACGAGCAGTACTTC,CASSRTDRPYEQYF
13,TRBV7-9,TRBD1,once,TRBJ1-1,TGTGCCAGCAGCTTCGGGACAGGGCCTGAAGCTTTCTTT,CASSFGTGPEAFF
14,TRBV28,TRBD1,-,TRBJ2-2,TGTGCCAGCACCAGGACAGGGAACACCGGGGAGCTGTTTTTT,CASTRTGNTGELFF
16,TRBV5-4,-,few,TRBJ1-2,TGTGCCAGCAGCACCCCCCGGGAAATCCTTAACTATGGCTACACCTTC,CASSTPREILNYGYTF
13,TRBV9,-,once,TRBJ2-7,TGTGCCAGCAGCCCGGGCCTTTACTACGAGCAGTACTTC,CASSPGLYYEQYF
10,TRBV2,-,once,TRBJ2-1,TGTGCCAGCCGGACGCTCCTATGGTTCTTC,CASRTLLWFF
15,TRBV5-6,-,-,TRBJ1-2,TGTGCCAGCAGCCCGTACCGGGGCCCGGTCGGCGGCTACACCTTC,CASSPYRGPVGGYTF
14,TRBV6-5,TRBD1,medium-sized,TRBJ2-7,TGTGCCAGCAGGGGACAGGGGGCTTCGTACGAGCAGTACTTC,CASRGQGASYEQYF
14,TRBV14,-,few,TRBJ2-7,TGTGCCAGCAGCCAAGACTGGGCTAAGTACGAGCAGTACTTC,CASSQDWAKYEQYF
14,TRBV30,TRBD1,-,TRBJ2-5,TGTGCCTGGAGTCCGGGACAGGGGTTTGAGACCCAGTACTTC,CAWSPGQGFETQYF
15,TRBV11-3,TRBD2,few,TRBJ2-5,TGTGCCAGCAGCCGCGGGGAGCGGGGCCAAGAGACCCAGTACTTC,CASSRGERGQETQYF
15,TRBV15,TRBD1,once,TRBJ2-2,TGTGCCACCAGCGCGGGACAGGGACCCACCGGGGAGCTGTTTTTT,CATSAGQGPTGELFF
16,TRBV27,TRBD2,-,TRBJ2-1,TGTGCCAGCAGTTTATTCGGGACTAGCCTCTACAATGAGCAGTTCTTC,CASSLFGTSLYNEQFF
17,TRBV27,TRBD1,-,TRBJ1-2,TGTGCCAGCAGTTTATACCCAGGGACCAGGGGGGAGGGTGGCTACACCTTC,CASSLYPGTRGEGGYTF
14,TRBV5-1,-,-,TRBJ1-2,TGCGCCAGCAGCTCCGGAAGGGTTCCTTTTGGCTACACCTTC,CASSSGRVPFGYTF
16,TRBV12-5,-,-,TRBJ2-2,TGTGCTAGTGGTTCCATCTCGATGGAGAACACCGGGGAGCTGTTTTTT,CASGSISMENTGELFF
16,TRBV4-1,-,-,TRBJ1-1,TGCGCCAGCAGCCAAGATGTCGGACTGGGCGACACTGAAGCTTTCTTT,CASSQDVGLGDTEAFF
14,TRBV5-6,-,-,TRBJ1-2,TGTGCCAGCAGCTTGAACAGGGCGGACTATGGCTACACCTTC,CASSLNRADYGYTF
10,TRBV5-8,TRBD1,-,TRBJ1-2,TGTGCCAAAGACAGGGGTGGCTACACCTTC,CAKDRGGYTF
14,TRBV28,TRBD1,-,TRBJ2-5,TGTGCCAGCAGTGGGACAGGGTCGGTCGAGACCCAGTACTTC,CASSGTGSVETQYF